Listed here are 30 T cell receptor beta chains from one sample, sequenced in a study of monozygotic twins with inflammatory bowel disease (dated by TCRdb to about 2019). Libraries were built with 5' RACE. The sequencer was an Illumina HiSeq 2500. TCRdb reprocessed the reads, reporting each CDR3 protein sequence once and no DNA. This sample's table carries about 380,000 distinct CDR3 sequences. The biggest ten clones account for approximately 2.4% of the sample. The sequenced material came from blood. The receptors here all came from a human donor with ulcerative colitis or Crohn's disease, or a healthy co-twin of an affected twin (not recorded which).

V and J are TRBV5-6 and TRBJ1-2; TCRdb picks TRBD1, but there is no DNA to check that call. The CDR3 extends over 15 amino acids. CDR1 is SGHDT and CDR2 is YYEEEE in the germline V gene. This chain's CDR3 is CASSQLGGRGYGYTF.

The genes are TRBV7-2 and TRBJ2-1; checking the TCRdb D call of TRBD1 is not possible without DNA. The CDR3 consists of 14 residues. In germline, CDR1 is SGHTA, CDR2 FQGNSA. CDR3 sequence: CASSPDRVYNEQFF.

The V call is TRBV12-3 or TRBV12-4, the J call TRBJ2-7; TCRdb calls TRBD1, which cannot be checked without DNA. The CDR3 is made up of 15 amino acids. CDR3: CASSRETGKPYEQYF.

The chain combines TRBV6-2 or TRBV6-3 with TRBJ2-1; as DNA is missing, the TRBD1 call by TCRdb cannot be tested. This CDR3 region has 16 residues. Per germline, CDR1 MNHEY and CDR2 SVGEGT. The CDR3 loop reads CASSYAGQGRNNEQFF.

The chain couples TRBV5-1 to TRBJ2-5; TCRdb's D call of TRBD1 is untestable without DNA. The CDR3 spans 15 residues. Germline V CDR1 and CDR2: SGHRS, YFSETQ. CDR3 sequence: CASSYRDRGGETQYF.

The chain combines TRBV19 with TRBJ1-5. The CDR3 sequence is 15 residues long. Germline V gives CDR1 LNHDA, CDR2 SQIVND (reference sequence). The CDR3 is CASNMGYNSNQPQHF. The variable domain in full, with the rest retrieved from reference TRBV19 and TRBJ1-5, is DGGITQSPKYLFRKEGQNVTLSCEQNLNHDAMYWYRQDPGQGLRLIYYSQIVNDFQKGDIAEGYSVSREKKESFPLTVTSAQKNPTAFYLCASNMGYNSNQPQHFGDGTRLSIL.

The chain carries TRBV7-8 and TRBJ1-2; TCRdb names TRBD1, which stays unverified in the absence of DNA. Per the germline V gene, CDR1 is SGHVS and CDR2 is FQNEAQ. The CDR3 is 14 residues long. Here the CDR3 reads CASSPPGGNYGYTF.

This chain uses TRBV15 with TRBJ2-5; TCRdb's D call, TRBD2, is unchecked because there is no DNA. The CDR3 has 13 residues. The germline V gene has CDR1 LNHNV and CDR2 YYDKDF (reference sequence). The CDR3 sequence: CATKRGLGETQYF. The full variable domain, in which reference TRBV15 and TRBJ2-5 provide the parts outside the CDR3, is DAMVIQNPRYQVTQFGKPVTLSCSQTLNHNVMYWYQQKSSQAPKLLFHYYDKDFNNEADTPDNFQSRRPNTSFCFLDIRSPGLGDTAMYLCATKRGLGETQYFGPGTRLLVL.

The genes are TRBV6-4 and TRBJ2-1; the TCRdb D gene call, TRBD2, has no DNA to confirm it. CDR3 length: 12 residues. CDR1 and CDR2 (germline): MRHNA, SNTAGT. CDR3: CASSDSGPEQFF.

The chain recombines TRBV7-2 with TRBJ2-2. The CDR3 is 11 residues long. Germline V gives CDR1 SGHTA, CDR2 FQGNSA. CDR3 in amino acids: CASSFTGELFF.

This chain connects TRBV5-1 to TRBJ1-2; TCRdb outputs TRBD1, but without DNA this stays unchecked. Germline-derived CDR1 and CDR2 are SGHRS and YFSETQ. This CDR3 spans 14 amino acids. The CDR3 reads CAGSAGQGNYGYTF.

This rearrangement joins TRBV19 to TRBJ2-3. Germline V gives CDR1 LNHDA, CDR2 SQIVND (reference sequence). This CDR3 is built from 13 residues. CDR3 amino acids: CASSIIGTDTQYF.

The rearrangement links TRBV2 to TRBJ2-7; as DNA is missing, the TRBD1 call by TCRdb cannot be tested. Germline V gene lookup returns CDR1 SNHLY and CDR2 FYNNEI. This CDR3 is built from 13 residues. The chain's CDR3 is CASAGQGLYEQYF.

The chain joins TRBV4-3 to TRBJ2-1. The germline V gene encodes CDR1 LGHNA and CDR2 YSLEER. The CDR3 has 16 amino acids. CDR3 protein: CASSQRKVSSYNEQFF.

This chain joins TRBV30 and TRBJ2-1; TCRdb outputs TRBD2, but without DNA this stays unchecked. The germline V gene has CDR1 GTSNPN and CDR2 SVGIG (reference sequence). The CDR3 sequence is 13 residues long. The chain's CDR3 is CAWRPGLDNEQFF.

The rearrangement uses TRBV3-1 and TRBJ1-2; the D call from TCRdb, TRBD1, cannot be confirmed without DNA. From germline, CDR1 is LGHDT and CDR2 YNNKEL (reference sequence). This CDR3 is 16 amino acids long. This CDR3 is CASSQDWAGKGYGYTF.

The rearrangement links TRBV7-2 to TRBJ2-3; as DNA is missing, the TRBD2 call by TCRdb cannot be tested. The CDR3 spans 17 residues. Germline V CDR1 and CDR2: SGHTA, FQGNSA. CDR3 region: CASSFPGPSTNTDTQYF.

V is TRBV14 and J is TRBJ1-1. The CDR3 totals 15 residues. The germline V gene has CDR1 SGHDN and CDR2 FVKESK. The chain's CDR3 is CASTPAGALGTEAFF.

CDR3 amino acids: CATWELAKNIQYF. The V call is TRBV5-8, the J call TRBJ2-4. The CDR3 is made up of 13 amino acids. From germline, CDR1 is SGHTS and CDR2 YDEGEE. Supplemented by reference TRBV5-8 and TRBJ2-4, the full variable domain reads EAGVTQSPTHLIKTRGQQATLRCSPISGHTSVYWYQQALGLGLQFLLWYDEGEERNRGNFPPRFSGRQFPNYSSELNVNALELEDSALYLCATWELAKNIQYFGAGTRLSVL.

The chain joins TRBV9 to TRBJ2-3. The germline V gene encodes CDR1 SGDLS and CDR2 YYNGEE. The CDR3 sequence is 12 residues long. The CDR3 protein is CASSVSADTQYF.

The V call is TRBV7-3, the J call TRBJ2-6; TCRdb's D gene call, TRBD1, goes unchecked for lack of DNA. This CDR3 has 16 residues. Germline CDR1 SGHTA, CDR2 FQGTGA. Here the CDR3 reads CASSPRVSSGANVLTF.

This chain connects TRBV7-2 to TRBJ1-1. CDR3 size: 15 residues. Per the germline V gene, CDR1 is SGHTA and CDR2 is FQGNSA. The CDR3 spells CASSLRGPGITEAFF.

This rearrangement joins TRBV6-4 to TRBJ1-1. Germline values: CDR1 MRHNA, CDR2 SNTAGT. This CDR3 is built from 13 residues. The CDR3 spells CASSGGEATEAFF.

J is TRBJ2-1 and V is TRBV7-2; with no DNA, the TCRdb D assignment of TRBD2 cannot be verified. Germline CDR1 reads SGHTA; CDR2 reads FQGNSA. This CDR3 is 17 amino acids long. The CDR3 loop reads CASSPRGGLAAYNEQFF.

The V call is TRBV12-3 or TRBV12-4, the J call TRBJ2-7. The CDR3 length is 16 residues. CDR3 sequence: CASSRERGWGNYEQYF.

The CDR3: CASSKAQRPDSPNTEAFF. The rearrangement joins TRBV21-1 to TRBJ1-1; TCRdb returns TRBD1, unconfirmable since there is no DNA. TRBV21-1 is a recognized pseudogene. There are 18 residues in the CDR3.

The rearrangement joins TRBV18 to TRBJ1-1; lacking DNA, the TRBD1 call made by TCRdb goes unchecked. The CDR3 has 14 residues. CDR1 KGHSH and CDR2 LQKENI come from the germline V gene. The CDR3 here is CASSSRQGPTEAFF.

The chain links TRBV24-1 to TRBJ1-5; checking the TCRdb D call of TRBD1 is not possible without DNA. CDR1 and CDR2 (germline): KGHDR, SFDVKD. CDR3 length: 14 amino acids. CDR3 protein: CATRGQGGRQPQHF.

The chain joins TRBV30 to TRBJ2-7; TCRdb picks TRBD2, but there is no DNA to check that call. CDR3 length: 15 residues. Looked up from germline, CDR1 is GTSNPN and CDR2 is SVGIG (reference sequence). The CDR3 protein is CAWSRGTSGAYEQYF.

This chain's CDR3 is CASSLKRGADTQYF. The J gene is TRBJ2-3, the V gene TRBV27; the TCRdb call, TRBD2, lacks DNA for checking. CDR3 size: 14 residues. The germline V gene encodes CDR1 MNHEY and CDR2 SMNVEV (reference sequence).